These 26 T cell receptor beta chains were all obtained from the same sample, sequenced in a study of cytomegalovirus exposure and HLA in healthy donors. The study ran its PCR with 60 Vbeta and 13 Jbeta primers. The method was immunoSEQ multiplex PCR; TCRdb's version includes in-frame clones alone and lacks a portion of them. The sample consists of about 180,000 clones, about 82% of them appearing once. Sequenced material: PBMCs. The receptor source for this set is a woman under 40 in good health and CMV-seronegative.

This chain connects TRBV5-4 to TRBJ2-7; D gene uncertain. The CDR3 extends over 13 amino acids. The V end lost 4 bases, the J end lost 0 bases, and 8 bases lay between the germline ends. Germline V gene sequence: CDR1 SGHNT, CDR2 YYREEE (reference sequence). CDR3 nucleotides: TGTGCCAGCAGCCAATCCGGCTCCTACGAGCAGTACTTC. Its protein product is CASSQSGSYEQYF.

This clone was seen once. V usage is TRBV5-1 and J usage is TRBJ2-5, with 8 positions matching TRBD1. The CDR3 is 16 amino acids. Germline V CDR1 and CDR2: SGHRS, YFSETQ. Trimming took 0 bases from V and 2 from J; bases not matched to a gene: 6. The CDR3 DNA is TGCGCCAGCAGCTTGGAGCCGAGACAGGGGCAAGAGACCCAGTACTTC. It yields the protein CASSLEPRQGQETQYF.

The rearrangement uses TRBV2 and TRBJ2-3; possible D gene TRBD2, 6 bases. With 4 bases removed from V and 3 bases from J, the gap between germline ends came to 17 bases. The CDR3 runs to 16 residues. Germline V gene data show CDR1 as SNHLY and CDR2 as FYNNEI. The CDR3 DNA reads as TGTGCCAGCAGTGTCCCTGGGCGGGGACCGACAGATACGCAGTATTTT. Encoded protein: CASSVPGRGPTDTQYF.

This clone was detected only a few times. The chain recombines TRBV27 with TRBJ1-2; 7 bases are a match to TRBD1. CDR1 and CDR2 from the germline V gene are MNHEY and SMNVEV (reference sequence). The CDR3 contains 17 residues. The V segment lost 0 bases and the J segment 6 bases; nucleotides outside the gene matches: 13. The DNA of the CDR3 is TGTGCCAGCAGTTTATCTGCTGACCTCCGGGACAGAGATGGCTACACCTTC. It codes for CASSLSADLRDRDGYTF.

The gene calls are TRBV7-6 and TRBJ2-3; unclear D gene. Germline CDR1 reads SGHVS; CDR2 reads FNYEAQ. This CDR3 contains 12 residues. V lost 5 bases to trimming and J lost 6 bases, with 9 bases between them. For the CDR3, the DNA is TGTGCCAGCAGCAGTCCGGTCGATACGCAGTATTTT. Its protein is CASSSPVDTQYF.

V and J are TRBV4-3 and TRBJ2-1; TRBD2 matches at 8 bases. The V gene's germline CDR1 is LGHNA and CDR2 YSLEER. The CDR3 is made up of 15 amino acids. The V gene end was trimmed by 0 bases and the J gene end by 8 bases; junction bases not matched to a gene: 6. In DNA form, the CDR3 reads TGCGCCAGCAGCCAAGAAGGGCGGGGGGTTCATGAGCAGTTCTTC. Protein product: CASSQEGRGVHEQFF.

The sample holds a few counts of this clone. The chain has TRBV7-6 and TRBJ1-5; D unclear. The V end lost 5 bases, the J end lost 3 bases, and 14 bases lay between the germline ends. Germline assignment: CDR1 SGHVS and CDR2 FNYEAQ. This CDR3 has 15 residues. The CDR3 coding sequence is TGTGCCAGCAGCGCCGGGGAGGGCTTCAATCAGCCCCAGCATTTT. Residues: CASSAGEGFNQPQHF.

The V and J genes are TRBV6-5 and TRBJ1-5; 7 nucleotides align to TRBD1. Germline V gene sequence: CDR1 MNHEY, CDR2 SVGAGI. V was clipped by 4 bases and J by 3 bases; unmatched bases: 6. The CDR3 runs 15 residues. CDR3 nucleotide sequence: TGTGCCAGCAGTTCAGCTGACAGGGTCAATCAGCCCCAGCATTTT. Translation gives CASSSADRVNQPQHF.

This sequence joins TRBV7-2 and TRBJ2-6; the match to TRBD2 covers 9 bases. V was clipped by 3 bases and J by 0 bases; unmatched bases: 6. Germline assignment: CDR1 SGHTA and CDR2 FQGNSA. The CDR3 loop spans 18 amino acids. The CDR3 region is CASSFSGGTNSGANVLTF. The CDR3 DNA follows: TGTGCCAGCAGCTTCAGCGGGGGGACTAACTCTGGGGCCAACGTCCTGACTTTC. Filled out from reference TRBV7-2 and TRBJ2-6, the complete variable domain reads GAGVSQSPSNKVTEKGKDVELRCDPISGHTALYWYRQSLGQGLEFLIYFQGNSAPDKSGLPSDRFSAERTGGSVSTLTIQRTQQEDSAVYLCASSFSGGTNSGANVLTFGAGSRLTVL.

CDR3 protein: CASSQGGPDTQYF. The DNA for the CDR3 is TGCGCCAGCAGCCAAGGTGGCCCAGATACGCAGTATTTT. This rearrangement joins TRBV4-1 to TRBJ2-3; D gene ambiguous. The germline V gene encodes CDR1 MGHRA and CDR2 YSYEKL. The CDR3 has 13 amino acids. The ends were cut back, 1 base at V and 4 bases at J, with 6 bases in the middle.

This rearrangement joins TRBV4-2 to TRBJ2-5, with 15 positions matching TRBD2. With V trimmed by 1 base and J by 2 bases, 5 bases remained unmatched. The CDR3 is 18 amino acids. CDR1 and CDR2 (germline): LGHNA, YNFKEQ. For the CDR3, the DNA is TGTGCCAGCAGCCAAGCCCCTGGACTAGCGGGGGGGCAAGAGACCCAGTACTTC. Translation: CASSQAPGLAGGQETQYF.

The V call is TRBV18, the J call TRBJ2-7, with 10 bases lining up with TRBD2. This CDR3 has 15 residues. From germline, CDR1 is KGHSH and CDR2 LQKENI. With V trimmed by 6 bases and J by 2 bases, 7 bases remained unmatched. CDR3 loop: CASSPGLAATYEQYF. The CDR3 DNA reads TGTGCCAGCTCGCCCGGACTAGCGGCCACCTACGAGCAGTACTTC.

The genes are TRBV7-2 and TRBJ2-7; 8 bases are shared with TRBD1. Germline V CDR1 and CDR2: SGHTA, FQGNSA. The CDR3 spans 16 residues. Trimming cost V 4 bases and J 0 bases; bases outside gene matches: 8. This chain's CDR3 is CASSSHRGTHSYEQYF. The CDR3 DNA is TGTGCCAGCAGCTCGCACAGGGGGACCCACTCCTACGAGCAGTACTTC.

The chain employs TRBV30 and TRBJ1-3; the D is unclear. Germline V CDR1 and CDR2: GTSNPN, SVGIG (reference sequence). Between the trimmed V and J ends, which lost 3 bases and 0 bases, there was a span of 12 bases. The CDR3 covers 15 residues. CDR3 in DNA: TGTGCCTGGAGCGTGGGCCCAACCTCTGGAAACACCATATATTTT. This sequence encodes CAWSVGPTSGNTIYF. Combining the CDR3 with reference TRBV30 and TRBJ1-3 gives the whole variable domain SQTIHQWPATLVQPVGSPLSLECTVEGTSNPNLYWYRQAAGRGLQLLFYSVGIGQISSEVPQNLSASRPQDRQFILSSKKLLLSDSGFYLCAWSVGPTSGNTIYFGEGSWLTVV.

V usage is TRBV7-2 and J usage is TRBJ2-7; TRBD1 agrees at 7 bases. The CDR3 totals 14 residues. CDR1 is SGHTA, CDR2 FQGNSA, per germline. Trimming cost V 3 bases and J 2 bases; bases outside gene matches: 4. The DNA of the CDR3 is TGTGCCAGCAGCTTGCGGACAGGAGCCTACGAGCAGTACTTC. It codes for CASSLRTGAYEQYF.

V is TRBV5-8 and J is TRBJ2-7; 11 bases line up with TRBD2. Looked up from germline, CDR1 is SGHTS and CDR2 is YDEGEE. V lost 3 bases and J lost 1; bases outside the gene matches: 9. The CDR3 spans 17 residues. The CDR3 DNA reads TGTGCCAGCAGCTGGGCTAGCGGGGGGAGTTTTTCCTACGAGCAGTACTTC. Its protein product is CASSWASGGSFSYEQYF. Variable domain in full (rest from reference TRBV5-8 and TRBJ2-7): EAGVTQSPTHLIKTRGQQATLRCSPISGHTSVYWYQQALGLGLQFLLWYDEGEERNRGNFPPRFSGRQFPNYSSELNVNALELEDSALYLCASSWASGGSFSYEQYFGPGTRLTVT.

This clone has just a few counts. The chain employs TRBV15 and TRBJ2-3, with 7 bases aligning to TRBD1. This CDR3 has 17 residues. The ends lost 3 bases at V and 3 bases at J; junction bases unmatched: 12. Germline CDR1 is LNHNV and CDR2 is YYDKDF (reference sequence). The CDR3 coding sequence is TGTGCCACCAGCAGCATGCTAACCGGGACAGCTACAGATACGCAGTATTTT. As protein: CATSSMLTGTATDTQYF.

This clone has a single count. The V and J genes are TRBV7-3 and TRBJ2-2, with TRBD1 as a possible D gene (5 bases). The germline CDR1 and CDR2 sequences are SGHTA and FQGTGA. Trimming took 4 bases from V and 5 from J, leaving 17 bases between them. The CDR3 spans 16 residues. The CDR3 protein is CASSSLGVHVTGELFF. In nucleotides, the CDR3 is TGTGCCAGCAGCTCGCTAGGGGTGCATGTAACCGGGGAGCTGTTTTTT.

DNA of the CDR3: TGTGCCAGCAGCCCCGGGACAGGGCTTTACGAGCAGTACTTC. Its protein product is CASSPGTGLYEQYF. The chain is built from TRBV7-2 and TRBJ2-7, with 9 bases identical to TRBD1. This CDR3 comprises 14 residues. J lost 4 bases, V lost 5 bases, and 6 bases had no gene match. Germline CDR1 SGHTA, CDR2 FQGNSA.

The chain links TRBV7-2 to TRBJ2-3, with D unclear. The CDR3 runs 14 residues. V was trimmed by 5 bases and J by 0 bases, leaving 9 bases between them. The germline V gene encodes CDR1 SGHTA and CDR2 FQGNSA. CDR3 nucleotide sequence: TGTGCCAGCAGCCACACGCGGAGCACAGATACGCAGTATTTT. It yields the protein CASSHTRSTDTQYF.

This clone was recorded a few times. The CDR3 spells CASSLLAGGTPAQFF. CDR3 sequence (DNA): TGTGCCAGCAGCCTCCTAGCGGGGGGCACCCCCGCTCAGTTCTTC. This chain connects TRBV5-6 to TRBJ2-1; 11 positions agree with TRBD2. Germline CDR1 is SGHDT and CDR2 is YYEEEE. The CDR3 runs to 15 residues. J lost 13 bases, V lost 4 bases, and 13 bases had no gene match.

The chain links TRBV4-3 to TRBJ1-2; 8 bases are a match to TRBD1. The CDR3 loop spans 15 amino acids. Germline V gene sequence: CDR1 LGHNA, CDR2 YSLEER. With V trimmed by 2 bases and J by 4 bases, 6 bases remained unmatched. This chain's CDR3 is CASSQSGQGLYGYTF. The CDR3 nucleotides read TGCGCCAGCAGCCAATCCGGACAGGGACTCTATGGCTACACCTTC.

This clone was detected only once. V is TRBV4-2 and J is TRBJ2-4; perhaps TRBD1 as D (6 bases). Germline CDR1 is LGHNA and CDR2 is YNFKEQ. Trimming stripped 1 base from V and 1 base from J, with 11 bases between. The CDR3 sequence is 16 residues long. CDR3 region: CASSQGGPDAKNIQYF. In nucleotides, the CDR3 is TGTGCCAGCAGCCAAGGGGGGCCTGATGCCAAAAACATTCAGTACTTC.

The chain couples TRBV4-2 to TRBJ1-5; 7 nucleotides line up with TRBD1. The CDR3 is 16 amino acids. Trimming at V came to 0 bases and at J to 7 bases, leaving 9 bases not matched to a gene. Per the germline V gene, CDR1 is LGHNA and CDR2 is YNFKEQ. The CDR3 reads CASSQDDPDRDQPQHF. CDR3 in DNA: TGTGCCAGCAGCCAAGATGACCCCGACAGGGACCAGCCCCAGCATTTT.

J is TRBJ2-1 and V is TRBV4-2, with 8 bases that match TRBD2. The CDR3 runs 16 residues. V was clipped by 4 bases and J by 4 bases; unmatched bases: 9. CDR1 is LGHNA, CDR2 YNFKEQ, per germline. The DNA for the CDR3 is TGTGCCAGCAGCCCGGAGGCGGGGGGCCAGTACAATGAGCAGTTCTTC. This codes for CASSPEAGGQYNEQFF.

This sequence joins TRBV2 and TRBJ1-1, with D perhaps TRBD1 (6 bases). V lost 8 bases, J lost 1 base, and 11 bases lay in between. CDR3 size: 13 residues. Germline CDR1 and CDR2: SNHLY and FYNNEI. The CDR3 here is CASCLDRNTEAFF. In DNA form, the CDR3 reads TGTGCCAGCTGCCTGGACAGGAACACTGAAGCTTTCTTT.